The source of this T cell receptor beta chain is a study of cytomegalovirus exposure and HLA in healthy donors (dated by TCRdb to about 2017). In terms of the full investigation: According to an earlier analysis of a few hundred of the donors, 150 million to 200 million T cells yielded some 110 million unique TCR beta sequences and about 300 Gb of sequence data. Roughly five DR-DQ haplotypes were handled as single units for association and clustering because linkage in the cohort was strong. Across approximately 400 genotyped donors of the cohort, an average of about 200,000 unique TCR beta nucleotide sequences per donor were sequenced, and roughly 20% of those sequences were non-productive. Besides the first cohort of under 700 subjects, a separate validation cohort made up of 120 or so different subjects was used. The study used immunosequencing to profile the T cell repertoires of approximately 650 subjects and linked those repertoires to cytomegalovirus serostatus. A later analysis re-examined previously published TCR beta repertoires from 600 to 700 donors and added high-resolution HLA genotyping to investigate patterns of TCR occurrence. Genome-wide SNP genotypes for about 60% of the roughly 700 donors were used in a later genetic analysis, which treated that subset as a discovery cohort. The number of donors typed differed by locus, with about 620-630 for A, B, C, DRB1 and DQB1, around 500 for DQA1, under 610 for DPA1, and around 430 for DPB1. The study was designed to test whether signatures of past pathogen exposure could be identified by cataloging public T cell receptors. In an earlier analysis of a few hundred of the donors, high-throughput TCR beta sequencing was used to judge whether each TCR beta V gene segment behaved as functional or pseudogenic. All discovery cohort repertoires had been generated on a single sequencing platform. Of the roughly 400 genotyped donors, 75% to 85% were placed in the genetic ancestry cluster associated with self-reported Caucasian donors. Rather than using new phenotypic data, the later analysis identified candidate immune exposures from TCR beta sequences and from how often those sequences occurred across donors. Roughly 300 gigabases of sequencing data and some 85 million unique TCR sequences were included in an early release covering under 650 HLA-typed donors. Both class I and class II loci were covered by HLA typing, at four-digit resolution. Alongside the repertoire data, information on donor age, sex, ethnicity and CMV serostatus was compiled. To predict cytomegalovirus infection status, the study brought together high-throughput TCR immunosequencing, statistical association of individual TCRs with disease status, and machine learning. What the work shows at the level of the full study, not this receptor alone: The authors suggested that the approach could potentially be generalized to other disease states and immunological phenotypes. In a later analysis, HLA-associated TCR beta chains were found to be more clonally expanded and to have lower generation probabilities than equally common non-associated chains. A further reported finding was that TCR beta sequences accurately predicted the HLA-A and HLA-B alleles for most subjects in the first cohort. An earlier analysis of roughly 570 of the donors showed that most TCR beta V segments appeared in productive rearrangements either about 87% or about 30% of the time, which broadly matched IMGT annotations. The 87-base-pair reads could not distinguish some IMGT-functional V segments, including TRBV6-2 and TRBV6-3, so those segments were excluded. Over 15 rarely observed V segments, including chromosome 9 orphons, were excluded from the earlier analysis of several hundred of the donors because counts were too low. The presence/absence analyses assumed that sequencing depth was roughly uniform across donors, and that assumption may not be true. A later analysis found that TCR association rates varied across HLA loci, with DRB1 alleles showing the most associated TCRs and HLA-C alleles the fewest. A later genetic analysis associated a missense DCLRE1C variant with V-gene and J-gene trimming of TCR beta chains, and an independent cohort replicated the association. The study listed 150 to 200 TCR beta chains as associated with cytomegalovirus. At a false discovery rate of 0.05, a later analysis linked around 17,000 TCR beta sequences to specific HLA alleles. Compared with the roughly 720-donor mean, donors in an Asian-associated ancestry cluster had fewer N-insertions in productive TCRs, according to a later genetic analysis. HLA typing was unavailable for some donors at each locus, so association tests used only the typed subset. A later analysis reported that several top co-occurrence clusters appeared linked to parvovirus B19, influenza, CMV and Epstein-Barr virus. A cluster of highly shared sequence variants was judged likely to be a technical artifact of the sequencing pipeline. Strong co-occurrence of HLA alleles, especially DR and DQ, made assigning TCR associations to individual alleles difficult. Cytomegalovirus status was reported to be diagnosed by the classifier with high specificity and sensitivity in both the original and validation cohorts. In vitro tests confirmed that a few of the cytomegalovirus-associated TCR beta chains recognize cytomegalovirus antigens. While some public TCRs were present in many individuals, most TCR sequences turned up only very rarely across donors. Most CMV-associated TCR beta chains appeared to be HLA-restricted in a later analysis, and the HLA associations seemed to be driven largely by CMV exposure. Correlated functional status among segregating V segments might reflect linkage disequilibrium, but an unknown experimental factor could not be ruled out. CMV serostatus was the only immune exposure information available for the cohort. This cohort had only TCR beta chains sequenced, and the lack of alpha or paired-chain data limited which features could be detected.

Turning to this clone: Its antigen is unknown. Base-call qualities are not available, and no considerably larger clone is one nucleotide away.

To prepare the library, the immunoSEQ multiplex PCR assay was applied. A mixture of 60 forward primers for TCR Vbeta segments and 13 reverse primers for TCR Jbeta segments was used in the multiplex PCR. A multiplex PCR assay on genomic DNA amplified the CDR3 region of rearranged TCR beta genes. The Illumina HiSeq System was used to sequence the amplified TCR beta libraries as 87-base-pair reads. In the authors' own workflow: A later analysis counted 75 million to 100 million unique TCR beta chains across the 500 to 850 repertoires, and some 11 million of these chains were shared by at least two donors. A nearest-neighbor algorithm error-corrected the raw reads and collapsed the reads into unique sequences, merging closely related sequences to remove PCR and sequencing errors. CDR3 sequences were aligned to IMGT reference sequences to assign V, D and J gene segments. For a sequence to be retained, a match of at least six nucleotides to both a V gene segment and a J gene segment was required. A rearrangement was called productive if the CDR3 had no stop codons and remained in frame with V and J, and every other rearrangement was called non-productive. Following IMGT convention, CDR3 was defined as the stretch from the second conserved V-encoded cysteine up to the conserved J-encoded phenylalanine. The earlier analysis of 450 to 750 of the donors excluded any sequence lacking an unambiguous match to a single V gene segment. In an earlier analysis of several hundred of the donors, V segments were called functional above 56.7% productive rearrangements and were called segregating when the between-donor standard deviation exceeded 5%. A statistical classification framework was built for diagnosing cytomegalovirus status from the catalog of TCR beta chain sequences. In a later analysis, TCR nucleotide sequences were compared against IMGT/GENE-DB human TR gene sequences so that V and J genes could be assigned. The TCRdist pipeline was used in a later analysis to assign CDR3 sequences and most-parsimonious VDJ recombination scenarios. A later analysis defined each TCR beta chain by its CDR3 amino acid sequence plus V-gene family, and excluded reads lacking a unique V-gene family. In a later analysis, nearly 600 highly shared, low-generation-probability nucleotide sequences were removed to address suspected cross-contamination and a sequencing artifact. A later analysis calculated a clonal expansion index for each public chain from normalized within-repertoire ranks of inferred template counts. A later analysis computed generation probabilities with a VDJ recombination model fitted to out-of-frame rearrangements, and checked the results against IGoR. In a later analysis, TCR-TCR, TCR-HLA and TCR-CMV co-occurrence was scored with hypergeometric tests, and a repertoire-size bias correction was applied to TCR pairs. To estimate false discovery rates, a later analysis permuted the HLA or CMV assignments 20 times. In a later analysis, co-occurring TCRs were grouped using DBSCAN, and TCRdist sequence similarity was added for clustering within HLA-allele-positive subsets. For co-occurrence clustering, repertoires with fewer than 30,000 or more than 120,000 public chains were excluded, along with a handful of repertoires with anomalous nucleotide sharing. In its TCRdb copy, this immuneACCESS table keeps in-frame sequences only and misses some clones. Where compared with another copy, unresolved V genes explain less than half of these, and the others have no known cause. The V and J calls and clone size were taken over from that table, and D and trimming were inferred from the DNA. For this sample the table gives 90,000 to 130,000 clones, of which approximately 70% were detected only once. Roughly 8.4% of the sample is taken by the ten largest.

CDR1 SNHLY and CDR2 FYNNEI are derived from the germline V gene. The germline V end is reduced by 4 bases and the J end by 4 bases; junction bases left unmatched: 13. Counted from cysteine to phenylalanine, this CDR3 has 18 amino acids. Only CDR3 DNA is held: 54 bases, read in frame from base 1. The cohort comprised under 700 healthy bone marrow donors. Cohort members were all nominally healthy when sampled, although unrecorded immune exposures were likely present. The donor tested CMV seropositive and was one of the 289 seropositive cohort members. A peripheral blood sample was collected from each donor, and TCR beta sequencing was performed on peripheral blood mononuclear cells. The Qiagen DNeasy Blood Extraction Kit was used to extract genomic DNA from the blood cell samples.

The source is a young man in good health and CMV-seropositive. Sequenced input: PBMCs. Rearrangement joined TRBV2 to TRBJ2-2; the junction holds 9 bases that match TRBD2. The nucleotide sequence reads TGTGCCAGCAGTGTTGGGCGGGGGGGCAATTATGGCACCGGGGAGCTGTTTTTT. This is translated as CASSVGRGGNYGTGELFF.